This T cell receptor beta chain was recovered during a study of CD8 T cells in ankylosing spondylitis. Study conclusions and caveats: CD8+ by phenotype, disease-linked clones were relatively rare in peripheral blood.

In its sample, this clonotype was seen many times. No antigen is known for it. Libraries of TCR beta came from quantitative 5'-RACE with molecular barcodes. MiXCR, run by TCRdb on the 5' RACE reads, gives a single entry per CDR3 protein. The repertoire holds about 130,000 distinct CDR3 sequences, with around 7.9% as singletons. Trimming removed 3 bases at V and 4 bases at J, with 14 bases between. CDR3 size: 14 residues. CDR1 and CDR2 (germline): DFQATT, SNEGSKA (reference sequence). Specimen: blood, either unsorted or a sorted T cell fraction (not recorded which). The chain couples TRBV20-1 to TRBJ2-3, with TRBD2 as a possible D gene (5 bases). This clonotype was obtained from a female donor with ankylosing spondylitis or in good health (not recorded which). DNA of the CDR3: TGCAGTGCTAGCTTAGGGAGTTTGGCAGATACGCAGTATTTT. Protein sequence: CSASLGSLADTQYF.